The 29 T cell receptor beta chains listed next were all sequenced from one sample in a study of cytomegalovirus exposure and HLA in healthy donors. PCR employed 60 Vbeta and 13 Jbeta primers. Method: immunoSEQ multiplex PCR; TCRdb's copy keeps in-frame clones and lacks some. The sample has 150,000 to 200,000 clones; roughly 77% are singletons. The source material was PBMCs. These receptors were collected from a man aged 30 to 45 in good health and CMV-seropositive.

To note about this clone: Other DNA sequences of this sample code for an identical CDR3. CDR3 loop: CASSPQGGDYGYTF. Here the CDR3 DNA reads TGTGCCAGCAGCCCTCAGGGCGGAGACTATGGCTACACCTTC. The rearrangement links TRBV7-3 to TRBJ1-2; a weak D match, TRBD1 (5 bases). The germline V and J ends were trimmed by 5 bases and 3 bases, with 13 bases remaining between them. The germline V gene has CDR1 SGHTA and CDR2 FQGTGA. This CDR3 contains 14 residues.

This rearrangement joins TRBV7-2 to TRBJ2-5; 11 bases agree with TRBD2. This CDR3 has 16 amino acids. The germline V gene has CDR1 SGHTA and CDR2 FQGNSA. The J segment lost 4 bases and the V segment lost 6 bases, leaving 10 bases of the junction unmatched. CDR3 sequence reads: CASRSPTSGGRETQYF. The CDR3 region has the DNA TGTGCCAGCAGGTCTCCTACTAGCGGGGGTAGAGAGACCCAGTACTTC.

The chain joins TRBV11-2 to TRBJ2-7; 13 positions match TRBD2. V shed 1 base and J 0 bases; nucleotides not matched to a gene: 3. The CDR3 is 17 residues long. Germline V lookup: CDR1 SGHAT, CDR2 FQNNGV. CDR3 loop: CASSLGGTSGNSYEQYF. In DNA form, the CDR3 reads TGTGCCAGCAGCTTAGGGGGGACTAGCGGGAACTCCTACGAGCAGTACTTC. Combining the CDR3 with reference TRBV11-2 and TRBJ2-7 gives the whole variable domain EAGVAQSPRYKIIEKRQSVAFWCNPISGHATLYWYQQILGQGPKLLIQFQNNGVVDDSQLPKDRFSAERLKGVDSTLKIQPAKLEDSAVYLCASSLGGTSGNSYEQYFGPGTRLTVT.

A few counts support this clone. The chain recombines TRBV5-5 with TRBJ1-1, with a weak D call TRBD1 (5 bases). This CDR3 comprises 12 residues. Deletions cut 5 bases from V and 4 bases from J, with 9 bases between. Germline CDR1 and CDR2: SGHKS and YYEKEE (reference sequence). The CDR3 spells CASSYRSTEAFF. The CDR3, as DNA: TGTGCCAGCAGTTACAGGAGCACTGAAGCTTTCTTT.

The chain couples TRBV6-5 to TRBJ2-5; TRBD1 might be the D (5 bases). V shed 2 bases and J shed 1 base, with 5 bases lying between them. The CDR3 extends over 13 amino acids. CDR1 is MNHEY and CDR2 is SVGAGI in the germline V gene. CDR3 DNA sequence: TGTGCCAGCAGTTACCAGGGCCAAGAGACCCAGTACTTC. Its translation: CASSYQGQETQYF.

This clone was detected only a few times. The genes are TRBV4-3 and TRBJ2-4, with 10 nucleotides matching TRBD1. Germline CDR1 reads LGHNA; CDR2 reads YSLEER. V dropped 4 bases and J dropped 3; count of bases not matched to a gene: 3. This CDR3 is built from 15 residues. The CDR3 sequence: CASSLRTGGKNIQYF. The CDR3 coding sequence is TGCGCCAGCAGCCTAAGGACAGGGGGCAAAAACATTCAGTACTTC.

The V call is TRBV4-1, the J call TRBJ1-5, with a weak D call TRBD1 (6 bases). Trimming cost V 3 bases and J 7 bases, with 16 bases left between them. The CDR3 is made up of 15 amino acids. Germline V CDR1 and CDR2: MGHRA, YSYEKL. The CDR3 reads CASSQITQGRQPQHF. The CDR3 nucleotides are TGCGCCAGCAGCCAGATTACACAGGGACGACAGCCCCAGCATTTT.

The rearrangement uses TRBV7-3 and TRBJ2-3; D perhaps matches TRBD1 (7 bases). Germline V lookup: CDR1 SGHTA, CDR2 FQGTGA. V lost 3 bases and J 3 bases, leaving 13 bases between the germline ends. This CDR3 spans 15 amino acids. CDR3 sequence reads: CASSLQGGLTDTQYF. In DNA form, the CDR3 reads TGTGCCAGCAGCTTGCAGGGGGGCCTGACAGATACGCAGTATTTT.

This rearrangement joins TRBV19 to TRBJ1-6; D uncertain. This CDR3 is 15 amino acids long. The germline gives CDR1 LNHDA, CDR2 SQIVND (reference sequence). Trimming stripped 3 bases from V and 7 bases from J, with 13 bases between. CDR3 bases: TGTGCCAGTAGTATTGTAGACCCTAGGAATTCACCCCTCCACTTT. Encoded protein: CASSIVDPRNSPLHF.

This chain joins TRBV7-3 and TRBJ2-5; D unclear. This CDR3 has 13 amino acids. V was cut by 2 bases and J by 1 base, with 5 bases left in between. Germline CDR1 SGHTA, CDR2 FQGTGA. The CDR3 here is CASSLARQETQYF. DNA of the CDR3: TGTGCCAGCAGCTTAGCGCGCCAAGAGACCCAGTACTTC.

The chain joins TRBV5-6 to TRBJ1-6, with D unresolved. Trimming stripped 4 bases from V and 14 bases from J, with 19 bases between. CDR3 length equals 14 residues. Germline CDR1 SGHDT, CDR2 YYEEEE. The CDR3 DNA reads as TGTGCCAGCAGCCCCAACAGAGATTCTTGGACCCTCCACTTT. It encodes CASSPNRDSWTLHF.

The chain links TRBV27 to TRBJ1-2, with 11 positions matching TRBD1. The CDR3 spans 14 residues. Looked up from germline, CDR1 is MNHEY and CDR2 is SMNVEV (reference sequence). V shed 4 bases, J shed 2 bases, and the junction held 0 bases outside the gene matches. The DNA for the CDR3 is TGTGCCAGCAGTTGGACAGGGGGCAACTATGGCTACACCTTC. Translated, it gives CASSWTGGNYGYTF.

This rearrangement joins TRBV7-6 to TRBJ2-2; TRBD2 matches at 11 bases. V lost 2 bases to trimming and J lost 1 base; unmatched junction nucleotides: 3. Per germline, CDR1 SGHVS and CDR2 FNYEAQ. The CDR3 totals 17 residues. For the CDR3, the DNA is TGTGCCAGCAGCTTATTCCTAGCGGGGGGGAACACCGGGGAGCTGTTTTTT. Translation: CASSLFLAGGNTGELFF.

CDR3 protein: CASSWAGLAARLTDTQYF. The CDR3 DNA is TGCGCCAGCAGCTGGGCTGGACTAGCGGCAAGGTTGACAGATACGCAGTATTTT. J is TRBJ2-3 and V is TRBV5-1, with 10 bases lining up with TRBD2. This CDR3 contains 18 residues. V lost 3 bases to trimming and J lost 3 bases; unmatched junction nucleotides: 13. The V gene's germline CDR1 is SGHRS and CDR2 YFSETQ.

This clone was observed a single time. The genes are TRBV9 and TRBJ2-7; 8 bases map to TRBD1. The CDR3 totals 14 residues. Trimming took 0 bases from V and 4 from J; bases not matched to a gene: 3. Germline V lookup: CDR1 SGDLS, CDR2 YYNGEE. The CDR3 loop reads CASSVEDRVYEQYF. CDR3 DNA: TGTGCCAGCAGCGTAGAGGACAGGGTTTACGAGCAGTACTTC.

CDR3 loop: CASSPAVLGDNEQFF. DNA of the CDR3: TGTGCCAGCAGTCCTGCCGTACTGGGAGACAATGAGCAGTTCTTC. The rearrangement joins TRBV7-9 to TRBJ2-1; maybe TRBD2 (5 bases). Germline values: CDR1 SEHNR, CDR2 FQNEAQ (reference sequence). The CDR3 consists of 15 residues. V lost 6 bases, J lost 5 bases, and 17 bases lay in between.

The V call is TRBV19, the J call TRBJ1-5, with D unclear. The CDR3 contains 15 residues. The germline CDR1 and CDR2 sequences are LNHDA and SQIVND (reference sequence). Trimming pared 3 bases from V and 5 bases from J, leaving 14 bases between. This CDR3 reads CASSIETSADQPQHF. CDR3 DNA: TGTGCCAGTAGTATCGAAACCAGTGCCGATCAGCCCCAGCATTTT.

This clone came up a few times. V gene TRBV14 combines with J gene TRBJ1-3; D may be TRBD1 (6 bases). V lost 2 bases to trimming and J lost 4 bases, with 12 bases between them. Germline assignment: CDR1 SGHDN and CDR2 FVKESK. The CDR3 loop spans 15 amino acids. The CDR3 DNA sequence: TGTGCCAGCAGCCAACAGGGGCGGATGGGAAACACCATATATTTT. Its translation is CASSQQGRMGNTIYF.

V usage is TRBV9 and J usage is TRBJ2-3, with a tentative D call TRBD2 (6 bases). V was clipped by 4 bases and J by 0 bases, with 9 bases between them. The CDR3 covers 14 residues. Germline values: CDR1 SGDLS, CDR2 YYNGEE. The DNA for the CDR3 is TGTGCCAGCAGCCTTAGCGGAAGCACAGATACGCAGTATTTT. Translating gives CASSLSGSTDTQYF.

This chain joins TRBV30 and TRBJ2-7; D possibly corresponds to TRBD1 (5 bases). The CDR3 has 14 amino acids. The V gene's germline CDR1 is GTSNPN and CDR2 SVGIG (reference sequence). Between the trimmed V and J ends, which lost 5 bases and 0 bases, there was a span of 14 bases. This CDR3 reads CAWLEQGSSYEQYF. DNA for the CDR3: TGTGCCTGGCTGGAGCAGGGCAGCTCCTACGAGCAGTACTTC.

The V and J genes are TRBV18 and TRBJ1-1, with TRBD1 matching over 8 bases. This CDR3 contains 18 residues. The V and J ends lost 0 bases and 3 bases, in that order; junction bases with no gene match: 12. Looked up from germline, CDR1 is KGHSH and CDR2 is LQKENI. The CDR3 coding sequence is TGTGCCAGCTCACCACCCTTTCAGGGGGCGCATTCGCACACTGAAGCTTTCTTT. Translated, it gives CASSPPFQGAHSHTEAFF.

The chain combines TRBV2 with TRBJ1-6, with D tentatively TRBD1 (5 bases). V shed 5 bases and J shed 8 bases, with 13 bases lying between them. CDR1 and CDR2 (germline): SNHLY, FYNNEI. CDR3 length: 14 amino acids. The CDR3 sequence is CASSFRAPDSPLHF. In nucleotides, the CDR3 is TGTGCCAGCAGTTTCAGGGCCCCCGATTCACCCCTCCACTTT.

The gene calls are TRBV2 and TRBJ2-3; a possible D gene is TRBD1 (5 bases). The CDR3 has 13 amino acids. The V gene lost 7 bases and the J gene lost 5 bases, with 13 bases spanning the gap. CDR1 is SNHLY, CDR2 FYNNEI, per germline. CDR3 in amino acids: CASIYQGEDTQYF. The DNA of the CDR3 is TGTGCCAGCATCTATCAGGGCGAAGATACGCAGTATTTT.

The rearrangement joins TRBV7-9 to TRBJ1-4; D gene ambiguous. V lost 2 bases and J 0 bases, leaving 7 bases between the germline ends. The CDR3 covers 15 residues. Germline V gene sequence: CDR1 SEHNR, CDR2 FQNEAQ (reference sequence). As DNA, the CDR3 is TGTGCCAGCAGCTTACCTGGAGCAACTAATGAAAAACTGTTTTTT. Amino acid sequence: CASSLPGATNEKLFF.

The chain combines TRBV4-2 with TRBJ2-2; TRBD2 matches 13 bases. After removal of 5 bases from V and 0 bases from J, the junction contained 6 bases not matched to a gene. In germline, CDR1 is LGHNA, CDR2 YNFKEQ. CDR3 length equals 18 residues. CDR3 loop: CASSTGTSGDANTGELFF. The CDR3, as DNA: TGTGCCAGCAGCACTGGGACTAGCGGGGACGCGAACACCGGGGAGCTGTTTTTT.

A single count supports this clone. The rearrangement uses TRBV5-5 and TRBJ2-7, with TRBD1 as a possible D gene (6 bases). Germline assignment: CDR1 SGHKS and CDR2 YYEKEE (reference sequence). Trimming pared 0 bases from V and 3 bases from J, leaving 10 bases between. The CDR3 is made up of 14 amino acids. This CDR3 is CASSLDGTHYEQYF. The CDR3 nucleotides are TGTGCCAGCAGCTTGGACGGGACACACTACGAGCAGTACTTC.

This sequence joins TRBV9 and TRBJ2-5, with a weak D call TRBD2 (5 bases). Trimming pared 2 bases from V and 4 bases from J, leaving 18 bases between. CDR1 is SGDLS, CDR2 YYNGEE, per germline. The CDR3 runs 16 residues. CDR3 DNA: TGTGCCAGCAGCGTGAGGAGTCTGGGAGCCCCAGAGACCCAGTACTTC. Amino acids: CASSVRSLGAPETQYF.

This clone has just a few counts. This rearrangement joins TRBV11-1 to TRBJ2-5, with D perhaps TRBD2 (5 bases). The CDR3 has 13 residues. Trimming pared 6 bases from V and 5 bases from J, leaving 13 bases between. Germline values: CDR1 SGHAT, CDR2 FQDESV (reference sequence). The CDR3 DNA reads as TGTGCCAGCAGTCCAGATGCGGGCGAGACCCAGTACTTC. Protein sequence: CASSPDAGETQYF.

The chain joins TRBV7-2 to TRBJ2-1, with 11 nucleotides matching TRBD1. V was clipped by 5 bases and J by 3 bases; unmatched bases: 6. CDR3 length: 16 amino acids. Germline V gives CDR1 SGHTA, CDR2 FQGNSA. CDR3 coding DNA: TGTGCCAGCAGCACCGCCGGGACAGGGGGCTACAATGAGCAGTTCTTC. This translates into CASSTAGTGGYNEQFF. Using reference TRBV7-2 and TRBJ2-1 for the parts outside the CDR3, the full variable domain is GAGVSQSPSNKVTEKGKDVELRCDPISGHTALYWYRQSLGQGLEFLIYFQGNSAPDKSGLPSDRFSAERTGGSVSTLTIQRTQQEDSAVYLCASSTAGTGGYNEQFFGPGTRLTVL.